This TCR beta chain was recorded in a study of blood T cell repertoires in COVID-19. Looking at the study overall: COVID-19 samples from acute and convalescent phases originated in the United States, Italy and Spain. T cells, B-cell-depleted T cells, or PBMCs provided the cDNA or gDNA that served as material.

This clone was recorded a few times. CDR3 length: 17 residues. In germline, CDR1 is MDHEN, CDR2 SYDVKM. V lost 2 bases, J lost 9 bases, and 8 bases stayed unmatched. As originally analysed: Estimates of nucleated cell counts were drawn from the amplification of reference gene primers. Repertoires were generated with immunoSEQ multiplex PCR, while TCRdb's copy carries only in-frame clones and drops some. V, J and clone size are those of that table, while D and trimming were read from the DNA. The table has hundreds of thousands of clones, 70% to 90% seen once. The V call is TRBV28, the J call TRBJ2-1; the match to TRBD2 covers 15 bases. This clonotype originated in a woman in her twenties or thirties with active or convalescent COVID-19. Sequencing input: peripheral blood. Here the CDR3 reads CASSLTGTSGRIGEQFF. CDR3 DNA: TGTGCCAGCAGTTTAACCGGGACTAGCGGGAGGATTGGTGAGCAGTTCTTC.